These 23 T cell receptor beta chains originate from one sample sequenced in a study of T cells in tuberculosis. Sequencing used immunoSEQ multiplex PCR; TCRdb keeps in-frame clones, though not all of them. The sample has tens of thousands of clones, about 94% seen once; the top ten hold 9.5% to 13%. Material for sequencing was PBMCs. These receptor sequences come from a donor aged 10 to 29 with latent tuberculosis or without tuberculosis infection. Some clones in this sample may be carry-over from other donors' samples.

This chain connects TRBV29-1 to TRBJ1-1; 9 nucleotides align to TRBD1. The CDR3 runs 17 residues. In germline, CDR1 is SQVTM, CDR2 ANQGSEA. V trimming: 2 bases; J trimming: 0 bases; junction bases outside the gene matches: 10. The CDR3 DNA follows: TGCAGCGTTGAACAGGGACAGGGCGTCCGAATGAACACTGAAGCTTTCTTT. Encoded protein: CSVEQGQGVRMNTEAFF. Full variable domain (outside the CDR3, taken from reference TRBV29-1 and TRBJ1-1): SAVISQKPSRDICQRGTSLTIQCQVDSQVTMMFWYRQQPGQSLTLIATANQGSEATYESGFVIDKFPISRPNLTFSTLTVSNMSPEDSSIYLCSVEQGQGVRMNTEAFFGQGTRLTVV.

The rearrangement joins TRBV10-3 to TRBJ1-2; tentative D call: TRBD1 (5 bases). V was cut by 10 bases and J by 3 bases, with 15 bases left in between. Germline values: CDR1 ENHRY, CDR2 SYGVKD. CDR3 length equals 13 residues. CDR3 nucleotide sequence: TGTGCCACCGCGCCGGGGGGTGACTATGGCTACACCTTC. Translation gives CATAPGGDYGYTF.

V and J are TRBV7-3 and TRBJ2-3, with D uncertain. The germline gives CDR1 SGHTA, CDR2 FQGTGA. V was shortened by 1 base and J by 0 bases, with 8 bases between the two germline ends. The CDR3 sequence is 15 residues long. This chain's CDR3 is CASSLRSISTDTQYF. CDR3 DNA: TGTGCCAGCAGCTTAAGAAGCATAAGCACAGATACGCAGTATTTT.

The rearrangement uses TRBV11-2 and TRBJ2-7; 9 positions match TRBD2. The junction had 12 bases not matched to a gene; V was cut back by 5 bases and J by 7 bases. The CDR3 covers 15 residues. The V gene's germline CDR1 is SGHAT and CDR2 FQNNGV. The CDR3 bases are TGTGCCAGCAGCCGCCAGCGGGGGGCACAGGAAGAGCAGTACTTC. This codes for CASSRQRGAQEEQYF.

The CDR3 protein is CASSQAPGNNYGYTF. The CDR3 DNA follows: TGCGCCAGCAGCCAAGCTCCAGGGAATAACTATGGCTACACCTTC. V usage is TRBV4-3 and J usage is TRBJ1-2; weak D call: TRBD1 (5 bases). Looked up from germline, CDR1 is LGHNA and CDR2 is YSLEER. Trimming cost V 1 base and J 1 base, with 10 bases left between them. The CDR3 length is 15 residues.

In this sample, this clone turned up a few times. This chain links TRBV30 with TRBJ1-5, with D possibly TRBD1 on 6 matching bases. The CDR3 extends over 15 amino acids. The V gene lost 0 bases and the J gene lost 5 bases, with 14 bases spanning the gap. Germline loops: CDR1 GTSNPN, CDR2 SVGIG (reference sequence). CDR3 nucleotides: TGTGCCTGGAGTGTTTCAATCGGACAGCATCAGCCCCAGCATTTT. It yields the protein CAWSVSIGQHQPQHF.

The V and J genes are TRBV9 and TRBJ2-2; 7 bases line up with TRBD1. CDR1 is SGDLS and CDR2 is YYNGEE in the germline V gene. Trimming removed 4 bases from V and 2 bases from J; junction bases left unmatched: 8. The CDR3 loop spans 16 amino acids. The CDR3 DNA reads TGTGCCAGCAGCCCGAGGGGGCCGGGAAACACCGGGGAGCTGTTTTTT. Protein: CASSPRGPGNTGELFF.

The chain combines TRBV5-1 with TRBJ1-6, with D unclear. Germline CDR1 reads SGHRS; CDR2 reads YFSETQ. The germline V and J ends were trimmed by 4 bases and 11 bases, with 19 bases remaining between them. This CDR3 has 15 residues. Written as DNA, the CDR3 is TGCGCCAGCAGCGAATCAGGAAAGCGGACGCCACCCCTCCACTTT. Translated: CASSESGKRTPPLHF.

This chain connects TRBV6-5 to TRBJ1-4; no firm D call. The CDR3 length is 15 residues. The germline V and J ends were trimmed by 5 bases and 0 bases, with 10 bases remaining between them. Germline lookup yields CDR1 MNHEY and CDR2 SVGAGI. CDR3 nucleotides: TGTGCCAGCAGTCCTTACAGTGCAACTAATGAAAAACTGTTTTTT. It specifies CASSPYSATNEKLFF.

The chain joins TRBV27 to TRBJ1-2; possible D gene TRBD1, 5 bases. The V gene lost 0 bases and the J gene lost 6 bases, with 14 bases spanning the gap. Germline assignment: CDR1 MNHEY and CDR2 SMNVEV (reference sequence). This CDR3 region has 15 residues. The CDR3 DNA reads as TGTGCCAGCAGTTTATCGGGGGGAGGGGTGCATGGCTACACCTTC. Protein: CASSLSGGGVHGYTF.

The chain recombines TRBV4-3 with TRBJ2-7, with 8 positions matching TRBD1. The CDR3 runs 14 residues. CDR1 and CDR2 (germline): LGHNA, YSLEER. After removal of 4 bases from V and 0 bases from J, the junction contained 2 bases not matched to a gene. CDR3 residues: CASSRDRNSYEQYF. The CDR3 nucleotides are TGCGCCAGCAGCCGGGACAGGAACTCCTACGAGCAGTACTTC.

The chain recombines TRBV14 with TRBJ1-1; 10 bases fit TRBD1. With V trimmed by 0 bases and J by 11 bases, 0 bases remained unmatched. The CDR3 is made up of 12 amino acids. Germline CDR1 reads SGHDN; CDR2 reads FVKESK. This chain's CDR3 is CASSQEGQGAFF. DNA for the CDR3: TGTGCCAGCAGCCAAGAGGGACAGGGGGCTTTCTTT.

This chain links TRBV19 with TRBJ2-1; possibly TRBD1 for D (6 bases). V was cut by 8 bases and J by 0 bases, with 8 bases left in between. Germline V gives CDR1 LNHDA, CDR2 SQIVND (reference sequence). The length of the CDR3 is 13 residues. The CDR3 is CASSDSSYNEQFF. The CDR3 nucleotides are TGTGCCAGTTCGGACAGCTCCTACAATGAGCAGTTCTTC.

V usage is TRBV5-1 and J usage is TRBJ1-1; 7 nucleotides match TRBD1. V lost 1 base to trimming and J lost 2 bases; unmatched junction nucleotides: 8. Looked up from germline, CDR1 is SGHRS and CDR2 is YFSETQ. The CDR3 runs 16 residues. The CDR3 nucleotides are TGCGCCAGCAGCTTGTTGGGGACAGATGAAAACACTGAAGCTTTCTTT. Amino acids: CASSLLGTDENTEAFF.

This chain links TRBV6-5 with TRBJ1-2, with 10 bases that match TRBD1. V was pared by 8 bases and J by 4 bases, with 7 bases of the junction left unmatched. The CDR3 is 14 amino acids. Germline CDR1 MNHEY, CDR2 SVGAGI. CDR3 in amino acids: CASAPGTGAYGYTF. The CDR3 coding sequence is TGTGCCAGCGCACCCGGGACAGGGGCCTATGGCTACACCTTC.

V usage is TRBV9 and J usage is TRBJ2-1, with 7 bases identical to TRBD1. The CDR3 extends over 16 amino acids. Trimming removed 4 bases from V and 6 bases from J; junction bases left unmatched: 13. CDR1 SGDLS and CDR2 YYNGEE come from the germline V gene. Written as DNA, the CDR3 is TGTGCCAGCAGCCCAAGGGGTGGGACAGTGGGCAATGAGCAGTTCTTC. Translation gives CASSPRGGTVGNEQFF.

V usage is TRBV7-2 and J usage is TRBJ1-2; D may be TRBD1 (5 bases). The V gene's germline CDR1 is SGHTA and CDR2 FQGNSA. The V end was cut by 2 bases, the J end by 4 bases, with 17 bases between. The CDR3 totals 16 residues. CDR3 in amino acids: CASSLSSGDLGYGYTF. The DNA of the CDR3 is TGTGCCAGCAGCTTAAGTTCGGGGGACCTCGGCTATGGCTACACCTTC.

The rearrangement uses TRBV19 and TRBJ1-2; 7 bases map to TRBD1. The germline V gene has CDR1 LNHDA and CDR2 SQIVND (reference sequence). The CDR3 consists of 13 residues. The ends lost 9 bases at V and 5 bases at J; junction bases unmatched: 9. CDR3 nucleotides: TGTGCCAGCTTCCGGGACAGCCTATATGGCTACACCTTC. This codes for CASFRDSLYGYTF.

This clone was picked up a small number of times. The chain couples TRBV19 to TRBJ1-1; 8 bases agree with TRBD1. This CDR3 is built from 15 residues. The V and J ends lost 1 base and 5 bases, in that order; junction bases with no gene match: 6. CDR1 LNHDA and CDR2 SQIVND come from the germline V gene (reference sequence). The CDR3 loop is CASSIGTGGFTEAFF. DNA for the CDR3: TGTGCCAGTAGTATAGGTACAGGGGGGTTTACTGAAGCTTTCTTT.

V and J are TRBV29-1 and TRBJ1-4; TRBD1 aligns across 7 bases. There are 14 residues in the CDR3. J gave up 6 bases and V 6 bases, and 10 bases lay outside the gene matches. Germline CDR1 reads SQVTM; CDR2 reads ANQGSEA. In nucleotides, the CDR3 is TGCAGCGTATTCTTCGCGACAGGGCATGAAAAACTGTTTTTT. This sequence encodes CSVFFATGHEKLFF.

The V gene is TRBV27, the J gene TRBJ1-5; no definite D call. Per germline, CDR1 MNHEY and CDR2 SMNVEV (reference sequence). The length of the CDR3 is 14 residues. Trimming pared 6 bases from V and 0 bases from J, leaving 9 bases between. The CDR3, as DNA: TGTGCCAGCAGCGGACTGAATAGCAATCAGCCCCAGCATTTT. This gives the protein CASSGLNSNQPQHF.

The chain links TRBV29-1 to TRBJ2-1; TRBD2 agrees at 7 bases. CDR1 and CDR2 (germline): SQVTM, ANQGSEA. The CDR3 totals 13 residues. After removal of 7 bases from V and 8 bases from J, the junction contained 11 bases not matched to a gene. CDR3 DNA sequence: TGCAGCGGTTATAGCGGGCCTGGGGATGAGCAGTTCTTC. It translates to CSGYSGPGDEQFF.

The gene calls are TRBV4-1 and TRBJ1-6; D is possibly TRBD1 (5 bases). From germline, CDR1 is MGHRA and CDR2 YSYEKL. V lost 6 bases, J lost 7 bases, and 19 bases lay in between. The CDR3 runs 16 residues. CDR3 nucleotides: TGCGCCAGCAGATTAGAAGGGGAAGTCGAGAATTCACCCCTCCACTTT. It translates to CASRLEGEVENSPLHF.